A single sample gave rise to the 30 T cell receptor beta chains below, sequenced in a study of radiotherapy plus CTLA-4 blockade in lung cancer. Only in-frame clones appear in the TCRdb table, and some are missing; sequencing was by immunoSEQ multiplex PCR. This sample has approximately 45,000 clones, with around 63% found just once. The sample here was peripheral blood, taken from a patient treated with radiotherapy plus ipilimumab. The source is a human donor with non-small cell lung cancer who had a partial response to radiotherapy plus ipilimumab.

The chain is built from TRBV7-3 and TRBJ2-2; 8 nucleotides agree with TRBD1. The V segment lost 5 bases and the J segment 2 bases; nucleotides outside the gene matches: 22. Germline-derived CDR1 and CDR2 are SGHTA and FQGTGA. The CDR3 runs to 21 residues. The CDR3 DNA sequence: TGTGCCAGCAGCCCAAAAGGGGGTCTGATAAGGACAGGGACAAACACCGGGGAGCTGTTTTTT. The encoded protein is CASSPKGGLIRTGTNTGELFF.

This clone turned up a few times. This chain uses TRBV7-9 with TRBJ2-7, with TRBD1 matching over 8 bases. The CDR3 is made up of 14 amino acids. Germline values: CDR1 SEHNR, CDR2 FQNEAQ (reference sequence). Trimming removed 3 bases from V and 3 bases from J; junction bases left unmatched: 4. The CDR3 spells CASSLTGVDYEQYF. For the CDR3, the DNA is TGTGCCAGCAGCTTGACAGGGGTCGACTACGAGCAGTACTTC.

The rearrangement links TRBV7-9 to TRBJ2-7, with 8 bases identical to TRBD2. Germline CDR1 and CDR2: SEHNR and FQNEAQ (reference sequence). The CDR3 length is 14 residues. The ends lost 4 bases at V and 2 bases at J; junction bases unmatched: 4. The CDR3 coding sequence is TGTGCCAGCAGCTCAAGCGGGAGCGCCTACGAGCAGTACTTC. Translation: CASSSSGSAYEQYF. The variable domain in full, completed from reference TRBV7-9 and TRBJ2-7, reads DTGVSQNPRHKITKRGQNVTFRCDPISEHNRLYWYRQTLGQGPEFLTYFQNEAQLEKSRLLSDRFSAERPKGSFSTLEIQRTEQGDSAMYLCASSSSGSAYEQYFGPGTRLTVT.

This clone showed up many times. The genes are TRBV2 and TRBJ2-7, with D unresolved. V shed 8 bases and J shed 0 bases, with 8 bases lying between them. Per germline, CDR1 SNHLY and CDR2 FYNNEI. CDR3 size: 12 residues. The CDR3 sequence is CASSVSSYEQYF. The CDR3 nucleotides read TGTGCCAGCTCGGTTAGCTCCTACGAGCAGTACTTC.

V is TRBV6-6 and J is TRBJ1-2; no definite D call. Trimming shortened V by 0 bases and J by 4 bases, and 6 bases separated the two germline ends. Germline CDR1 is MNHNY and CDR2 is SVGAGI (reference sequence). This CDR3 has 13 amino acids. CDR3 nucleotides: TGTGCCAGCAGTTACTCGGAGAGCTATGGCTACACCTTC. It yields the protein CASSYSESYGYTF.

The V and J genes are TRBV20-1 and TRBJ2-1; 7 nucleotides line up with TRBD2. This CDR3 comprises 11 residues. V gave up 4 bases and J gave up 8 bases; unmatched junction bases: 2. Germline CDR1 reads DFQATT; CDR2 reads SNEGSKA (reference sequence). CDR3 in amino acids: CSATRGDEQFF. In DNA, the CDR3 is TGCAGTGCTACCCGGGGGGATGAGCAGTTCTTC.

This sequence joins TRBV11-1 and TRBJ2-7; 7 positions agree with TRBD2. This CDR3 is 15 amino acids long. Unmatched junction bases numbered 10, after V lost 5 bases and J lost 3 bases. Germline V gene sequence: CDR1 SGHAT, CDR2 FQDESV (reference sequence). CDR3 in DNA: TGTGCCAGCAGCCCAGCGGGACGTCAATTCTACGAGCAGTACTTC. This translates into CASSPAGRQFYEQYF.

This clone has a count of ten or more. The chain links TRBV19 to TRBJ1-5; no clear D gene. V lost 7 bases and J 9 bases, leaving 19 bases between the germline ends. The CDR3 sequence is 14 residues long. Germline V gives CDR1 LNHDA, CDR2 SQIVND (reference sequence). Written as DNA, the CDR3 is TGTGCCAGTATGAGTAGGAGCGTTGGCACGCCCCAGCATTTT. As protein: CASMSRSVGTPQHF.

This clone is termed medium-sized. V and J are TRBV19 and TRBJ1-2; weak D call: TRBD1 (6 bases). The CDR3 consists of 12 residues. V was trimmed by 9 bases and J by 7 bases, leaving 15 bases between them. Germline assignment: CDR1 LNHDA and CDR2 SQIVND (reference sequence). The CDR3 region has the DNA TGTGCCAGCAAAACAGGGCTTAGTGGCTACACCTTC. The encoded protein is CASKTGLSGYTF.

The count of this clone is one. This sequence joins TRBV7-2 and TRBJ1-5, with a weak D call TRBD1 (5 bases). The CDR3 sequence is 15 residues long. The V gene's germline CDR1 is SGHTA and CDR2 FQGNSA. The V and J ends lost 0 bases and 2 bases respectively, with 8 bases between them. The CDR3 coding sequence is TGTGCCAGCAGCTTAGCTTGGGGGGGCAATCAGCCCCAGCATTTT. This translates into CASSLAWGGNQPQHF. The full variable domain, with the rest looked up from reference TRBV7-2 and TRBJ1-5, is GAGVSQSPSNKVTEKGKDVELRCDPISGHTALYWYRQSLGQGLEFLIYFQGNSAPDKSGLPSDRFSAERTGGSVSTLTIQRTQQEDSAVYLCASSLAWGGNQPQHFGDGTRLSIL.

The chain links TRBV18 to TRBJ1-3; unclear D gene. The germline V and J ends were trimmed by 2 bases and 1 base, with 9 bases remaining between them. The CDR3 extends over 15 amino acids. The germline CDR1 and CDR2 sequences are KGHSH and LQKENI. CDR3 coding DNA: TGTGCCAGCTCACCAAGTAGCCATTCTGGAAACACCATATATTTT. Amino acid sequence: CASSPSSHSGNTIYF.

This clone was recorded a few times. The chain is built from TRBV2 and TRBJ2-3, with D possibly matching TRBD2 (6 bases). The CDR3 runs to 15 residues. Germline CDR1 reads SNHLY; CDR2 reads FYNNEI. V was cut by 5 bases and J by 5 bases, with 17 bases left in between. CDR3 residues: CASSSDKGGLDTQYF. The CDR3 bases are TGTGCCAGCAGTTCCGACAAGGGAGGTCTAGATACGCAGTATTTT.

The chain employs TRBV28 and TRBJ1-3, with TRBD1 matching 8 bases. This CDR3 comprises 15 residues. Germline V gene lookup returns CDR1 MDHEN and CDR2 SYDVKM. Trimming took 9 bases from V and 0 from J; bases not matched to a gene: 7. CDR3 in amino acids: CASGYRGNSGNTIYF. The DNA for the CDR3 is TGTGCCAGTGGATACAGGGGGAACTCTGGAAACACCATATATTTT.

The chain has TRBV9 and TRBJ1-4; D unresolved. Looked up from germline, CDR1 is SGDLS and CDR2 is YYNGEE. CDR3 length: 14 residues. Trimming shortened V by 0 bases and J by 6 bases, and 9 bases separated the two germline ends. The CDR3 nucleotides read TGTGCCAGCAGCGTAGGGAGGACGGATGAAAAACTGTTTTTT. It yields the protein CASSVGRTDEKLFF.

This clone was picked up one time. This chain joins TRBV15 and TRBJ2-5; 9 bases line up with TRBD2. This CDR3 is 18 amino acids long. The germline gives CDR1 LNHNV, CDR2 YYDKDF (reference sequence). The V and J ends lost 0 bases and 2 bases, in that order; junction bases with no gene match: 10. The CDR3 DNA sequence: TGTGCCACCAGCAGAGATGAGTGGACTAGCGCCCCACAAGAGACCCAGTACTTC. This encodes CATSRDEWTSAPQETQYF.

The CDR3 region has the DNA TGTGCCAGCAGCCCGACATGGGGAAACACCATATATTTT. It is translated as CASSPTWGNTIYF. The J gene is TRBJ1-3, the V gene TRBV7-2, with unresolved D. Germline V gene data show CDR1 as SGHTA and CDR2 as FQGNSA. CDR3 length: 13 residues. The V end lost 5 bases, the J end lost 4 bases, and 9 bases lay between the germline ends.

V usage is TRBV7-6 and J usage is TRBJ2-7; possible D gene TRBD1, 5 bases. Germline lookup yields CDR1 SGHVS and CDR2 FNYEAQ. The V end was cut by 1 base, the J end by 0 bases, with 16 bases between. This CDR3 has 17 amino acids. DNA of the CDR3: TGTGCCAGCAGCTTAGGTGGACAATCAGTAAACTCCTACGAGCAGTACTTC. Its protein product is CASSLGGQSVNSYEQYF.

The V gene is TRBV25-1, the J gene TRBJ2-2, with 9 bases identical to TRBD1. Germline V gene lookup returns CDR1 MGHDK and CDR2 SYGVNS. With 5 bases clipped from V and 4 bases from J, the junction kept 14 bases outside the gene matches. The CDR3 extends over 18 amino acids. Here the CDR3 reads CASSQGPTGQGPTGELFF. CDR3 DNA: TGTGCCAGCAGTCAAGGGCCTACGGGACAGGGACCCACCGGGGAGCTGTTTTTT.

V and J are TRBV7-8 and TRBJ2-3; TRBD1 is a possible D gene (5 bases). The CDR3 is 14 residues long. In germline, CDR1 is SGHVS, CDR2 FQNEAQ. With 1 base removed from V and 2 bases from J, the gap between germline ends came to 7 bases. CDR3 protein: CASSLGRVTDTQYF. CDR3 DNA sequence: TGTGCCAGCAGCTTAGGCAGGGTCACAGATACGCAGTATTTT. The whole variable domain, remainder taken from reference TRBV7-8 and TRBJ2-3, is GAGVSQSPRYKVAKRGQDVALRCDPISGHVSLFWYQQALGQGPEFLTYFQNEAQLDKSGLPSDRFFAERPEGSVSTLKIQRTQQEDSAVYLCASSLGRVTDTQYFGPGTRLTVL.

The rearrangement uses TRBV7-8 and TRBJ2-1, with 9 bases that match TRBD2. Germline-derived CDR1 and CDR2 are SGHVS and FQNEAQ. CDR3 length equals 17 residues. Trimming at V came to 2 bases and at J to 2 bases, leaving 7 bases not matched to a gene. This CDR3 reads CASSLSVSGGAYNEQFF. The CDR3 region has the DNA TGTGCCAGCAGCTTAAGCGTTAGCGGGGGAGCCTACAATGAGCAGTTCTTC. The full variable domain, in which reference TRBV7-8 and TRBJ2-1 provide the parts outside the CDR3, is GAGVSQSPRYKVAKRGQDVALRCDPISGHVSLFWYQQALGQGPEFLTYFQNEAQLDKSGLPSDRFFAERPEGSVSTLKIQRTQQEDSAVYLCASSLSVSGGAYNEQFFGPGTRLTVL.

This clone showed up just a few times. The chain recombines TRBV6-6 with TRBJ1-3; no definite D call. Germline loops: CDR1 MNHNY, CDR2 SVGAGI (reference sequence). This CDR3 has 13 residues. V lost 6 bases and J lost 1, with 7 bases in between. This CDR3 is CASRHHSGNTIYF. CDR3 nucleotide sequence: TGTGCCAGCAGACACCATTCTGGAAACACCATATATTTT.

CDR3: CASSFAGGGYTF. The CDR3 DNA reads TGTGCCAGCAGCTTTGCAGGGGGTGGCTACACCTTC. This sequence joins TRBV27 and TRBJ1-2, with 7 bases aligning to TRBD1. V was clipped by 6 bases and J by 7 bases; unmatched bases: 5. Germline assignment: CDR1 MNHEY and CDR2 SMNVEV (reference sequence). This CDR3 spans 12 amino acids.

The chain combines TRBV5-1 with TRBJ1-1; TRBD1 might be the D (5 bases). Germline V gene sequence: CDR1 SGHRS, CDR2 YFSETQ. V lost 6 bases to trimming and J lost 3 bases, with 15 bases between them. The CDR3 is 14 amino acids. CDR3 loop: CASTVFGGDTEAFF. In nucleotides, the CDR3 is TGCGCCAGCACCGTTTTCGGGGGTGACACTGAAGCTTTCTTT.

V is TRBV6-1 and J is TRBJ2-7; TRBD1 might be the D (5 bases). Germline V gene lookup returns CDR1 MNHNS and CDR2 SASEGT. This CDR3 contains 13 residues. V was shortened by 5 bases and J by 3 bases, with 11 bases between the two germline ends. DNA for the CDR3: TGTGCCAGCAGTCTGGACACCCGCTACGAGCAGTACTTC. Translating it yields CASSLDTRYEQYF.

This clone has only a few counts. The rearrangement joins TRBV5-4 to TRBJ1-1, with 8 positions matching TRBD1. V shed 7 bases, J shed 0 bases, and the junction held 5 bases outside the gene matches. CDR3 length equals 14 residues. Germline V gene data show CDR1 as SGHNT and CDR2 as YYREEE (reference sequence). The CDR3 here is CASQGAPMNTEAFF. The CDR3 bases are TGTGCCAGCCAGGGGGCCCCCATGAACACTGAAGCTTTCTTT.

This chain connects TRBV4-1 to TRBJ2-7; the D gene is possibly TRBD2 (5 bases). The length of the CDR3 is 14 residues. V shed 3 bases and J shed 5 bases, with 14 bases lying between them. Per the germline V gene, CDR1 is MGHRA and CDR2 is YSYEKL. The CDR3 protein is CASSQSAMRDEQYF. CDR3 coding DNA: TGCGCCAGCAGCCAGAGCGCCATGAGGGACGAGCAGTACTTC.

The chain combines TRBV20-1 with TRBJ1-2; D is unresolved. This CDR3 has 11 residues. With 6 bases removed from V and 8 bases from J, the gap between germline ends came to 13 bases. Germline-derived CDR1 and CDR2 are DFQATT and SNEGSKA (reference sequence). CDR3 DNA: TGCAGTGCCGGGAATCCGGGGGGCTACACCTTC. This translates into CSAGNPGGYTF.

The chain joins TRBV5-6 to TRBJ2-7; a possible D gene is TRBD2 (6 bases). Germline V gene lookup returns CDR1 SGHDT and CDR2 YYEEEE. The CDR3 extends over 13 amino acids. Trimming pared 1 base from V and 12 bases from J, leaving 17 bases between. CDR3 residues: CASSLQRTTRSYF. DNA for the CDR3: TGTGCCAGCAGCTTGCAAAGGACTACTCGCTCGTACTTC.

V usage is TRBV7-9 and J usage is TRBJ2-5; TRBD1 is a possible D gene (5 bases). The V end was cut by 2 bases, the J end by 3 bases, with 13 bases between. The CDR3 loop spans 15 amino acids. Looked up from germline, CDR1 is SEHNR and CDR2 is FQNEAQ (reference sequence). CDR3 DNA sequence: TGTGCCAGCAGCTTAATCGCTAAAGGGGAAGAGACCCAGTACTTC. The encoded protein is CASSLIAKGEETQYF.

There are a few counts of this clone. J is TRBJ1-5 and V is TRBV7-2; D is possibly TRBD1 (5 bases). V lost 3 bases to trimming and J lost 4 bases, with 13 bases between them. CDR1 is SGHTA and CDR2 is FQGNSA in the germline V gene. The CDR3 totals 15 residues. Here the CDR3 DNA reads TGTGCCAGCAGCTTCATCGGGGGGGATAATCAGCCCCAGCATTTT. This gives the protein CASSFIGGDNQPQHF.